Listed below are T cell receptor beta chains from one sample, sequenced in a study of blood T cell repertoires in COVID-19. Sequencing used immunoSEQ multiplex PCR; TCRdb keeps in-frame clones, though not all of them. Of fewer than 400,000 clones in the sample, less than 85% were seen once. The sequenced material came from PBMCs or T cells enriched from blood (not recorded which). The receptors stem from a woman aged 25 to 39 who had been exposed to COVID-19. Both conserved end residues are trimmed from each CDR3.

v_gene: TRBV20-1
j_gene: TRBJ2-7
CDR3aa: SAIRGYEQY

v_gene: TRBV11-1
j_gene: TRBJ2-1
CDR3aa: ASSPPPRGVNEQF

v_gene: TRBV18
j_gene: TRBJ1-2
CDR3aa: ASSQGKRDGYT

v_gene: TRBV4-2
j_gene: TRBJ2-7
CDR3aa: ASSQGLSGGAYEQY

v_gene: TRBV5-1
j_gene: TRBJ2-7
CDR3aa: ASSNREEESWREQY

v_gene: TRBV7-9
j_gene: TRBJ1-1
CDR3aa: ASAKGDEAF

v_gene: TRBV12-3/TRBV12-4
j_gene: TRBJ2-7
CDR3aa: ASSDRGRIEQY

v_gene: TRBV28
j_gene: TRBJ2-7
CDR3aa: ASSSGTRSEDEQY

v_gene: TRBV29-1
j_gene: TRBJ2-6
CDR3aa: SVGDRTAPNVLT

v_gene: TRBV27
j_gene: TRBJ1-5
CDR3aa: ASSLGGGHQPQH